This note documents a single T cell receptor (beta chain) sequence. Its antigen remains unknown. The data stem from a study of cytomegalovirus exposure and HLA in healthy donors. Study context: Unique TCRs numbering some 77 million, obtained from HLA-typed donors, made up an early data release. The study's findings and limits: Cytomegalovirus status was reportedly diagnosed by the classifier with high specificity and sensitivity.

Primers for the PCR totalled 60 Vbeta and 13 Jbeta. Here immunoSEQ multiplex PCR was the method, and the copy in TCRdb shows in-frame clones only, minus some. The listing records around 77,000 clones. V shed 0 bases and J shed 3 bases, with 6 bases lying between them. Germline CDR1 SGDLS, CDR2 YYNGEE. CDR3 length equals 14 residues. Input material: PBMCs. The V gene is TRBV9, the J gene TRBJ2-2; no clear D gene. This TCR derives from a man aged 50 to 60 in good health and CMV-seropositive. CDR3 in amino acids: CASSVGVYTGELFF. In DNA, the CDR3 is TGTGCCAGCAGCGTAGGAGTATACACCGGGGAGCTGTTTTTT.